The present T cell receptor beta chain was sequenced within a study of neurological immune-mediated disorders. Study conclusions and caveats: Subjects shared no identical expanded-clone CDR3 amino acid sequences, suggesting private TCR-beta repertoires in all groups.

TCRdb itself ran the 5' RACE reads through MiXCR, one entry per CDR3 protein. The sample carries 17,000 or so distinct CDR3 sequences, around 2.5% recorded once. CDR3 length: 11 amino acids. V was pared by 7 bases and J by 8 bases, with 9 bases between. CDR1 MNHNS and CDR2 SASEGT come from the germline V gene. This clonotype came up many times. What it binds is not known. Sequencing was carried out using PBMCs. The receptor comes from a woman under 30 with multiple sclerosis. The V gene is TRBV6-1, the J gene TRBJ2-1; TRBD1 is a possible D gene (6 bases). CDR3 in DNA: TGTGCCAGCAAAACAGGGTATGAGCAGTTCTTC. It encodes CASKTGYEQFF.